This TCR beta chain was identified in a study of metastatic and nonmetastatic thyroid tumors. The overall study: Repertoires were compared across blood and tumor or nodule tissue from malignant and benign thyroid patients. Study results and limitations: Benign nodules were reported to have significantly lower TCR beta diversity than malignant thyroid tumors, in blood and tumor.

Patients were all untreated before their thyroid surgery. This clone was detected many times. Its antigen is undetermined. Under the authors' procedure: Clinicopathological groups of papillary thyroid cancer showed CDR3 differences that were used to build a distant-metastasis classifier. TCRdb re-processed the PCR reads through MiXCR. The V and J calls and clone size are TCRdb's, not the authors'. The sample consists of fewer than 40,000 clones, over 14% of them appearing once. There are 16 residues in the CDR3. V trimming: 2 bases; J trimming: 2 bases; junction bases outside the gene matches: 11. Germline lookup yields CDR1 DFQATT and CDR2 SNEGSKA (reference sequence).

This clonotype originated in a male donor with papillary thyroid cancer or a benign thyroid nodule (not recorded which). Some clones in this sample may be carry-over from other donors' samples. This chain joins TRBV20-1 and TRBJ2-7, with TRBD2 identical over 8 bases. Sequences were obtained from blood. CDR3 coding DNA: TGCAGTGCTAGACCTTTTAAAACGGGACTAGCCTACGAGCAGTACTTC. The encoded protein is CSARPFKTGLAYEQYF.